The clone carrying this TCR beta chain was seen just once. Its antigen is not known. Germline V lookup: CDR1 SGHTS, CDR2 YDEGEE. V was trimmed by 4 bases and J by 2 bases, leaving 13 bases between them. This CDR3 comprises 14 residues. This entry belongs to a study of early stage breast cancer tumors. Study-level points and caveats: Most shared enriched TCRB sequences were commonly generated ones.

Sequencing used immunoSEQ multiplex PCR; TCRdb keeps in-frame clones, though not all of them. The sample contains about 69,000 clones, more than 70% of which appear only once. This chain connects TRBV5-8 to TRBJ2-7; D not certain. The receptor was isolated from a middle-aged person with breast cancer. Sequencing was done on a sample of blood. CDR3 sequence: CASSRIGVTYEQYF. The CDR3 DNA sequence: TGTGCCAGCAGCCGCATTGGGGTGACCTACGAGCAGTACTTC.